The 27 T cell receptor beta chains presented below share a single source sample, sequenced in a study of beta chain features in type 1 diabetes (dated by TCRdb to the late 2010s). Study-wide conclusions, independent of this receptor: In all four CD4+ subsets, TCRB CDR3 length was moderately but significantly shorter in type 1 diabetes patients.

These TCRs are of unknown antigen specificity. Library generation was performed with the immunoSEQ multiplex PCR assay. All of the isolated RNA was reverse transcribed with the High Capacity cDNA Reverse Transcription Kit, so expressed TCRB transcripts were sequenced. Held by TCRdb, this immuneACCESS table contains in-frame sequences only and omits some clones. Under half of the omission traces to an unresolved V gene where checked; the cause of the rest is unknown. This sample lists more than 300,000 clones; around 10% were detected once. Of the sample, about 0.64% is held by the ten largest clones. Sequenced input: central memory CD4+ T cells from blood. The receptors were sampled from a man aged 25 to 40 with type 1 diabetes.

This chain uses TRBV15 with TRBJ2-7; the match to TRBD2 covers 7 bases. CDR1 LNHNV and CDR2 YYDKDF come from the germline V gene (reference sequence). The CDR3 runs 14 residues. The J segment lost 5 bases and the V segment lost 0 bases, leaving 4 bases of the junction unmatched. CDR3 sequence: CATSRDLAAHEQYF. Written as DNA, the CDR3 is TGTGCCACCAGCAGAGATCTAGCGGCCCACGAGCAGTACTTC.

The genes are TRBV6-6 and TRBJ1-5; D is uncertain. Germline values: CDR1 MNHNY, CDR2 SVGAGI (reference sequence). The V and J ends lost 2 bases and 3 bases respectively, with 11 bases between them. CDR3 length equals 15 residues. For the CDR3, the DNA is TGTGCCAGCAGTTACCTTGGGATTGACAATCAGCCCCAGCATTTT. Translating it yields CASSYLGIDNQPQHF.

This clone has just a few counts. Within the sample, other DNA sequences also encode this same CDR3. CDR3 protein: CASSQEAGSYGYTF. DNA of the CDR3: TGTGCCAGCAGCCAAGAGGCAGGGAGCTATGGCTACACCTTC. The chain couples TRBV14 to TRBJ1-2, with a tentative D call TRBD1 (5 bases). This CDR3 is 14 amino acids long. V was cut by 0 bases and J by 4 bases, with 9 bases left in between. Germline CDR1 and CDR2: SGHDN and FVKESK.

In its sample, this clone was seen a few times. This specimen includes other DNA sequences encoding the same CDR3. This chain connects TRBV6-6 to TRBJ1-2, with unresolved D. The V gene's germline CDR1 is MNHNY and CDR2 SVGAGI (reference sequence). This CDR3 spans 13 amino acids. V lost 0 bases to trimming and J lost 5 bases, with 7 bases between them. CDR3 region: CASSYSGEYGYTF. The CDR3 region has the DNA TGTGCCAGCAGTTACTCCGGGGAATATGGCTACACCTTC.

This clone was observed many times. The CDR3 is CSASNEKLFF. In DNA form, the CDR3 reads TGCAGTGCTAGCAATGAAAAACTGTTTTTT. V gene TRBV20-1 combines with J gene TRBJ1-4; D remains ambiguous. The germline V and J ends were trimmed by 3 bases and 5 bases, with 1 base remaining between them. Germline V gene sequence: CDR1 DFQATT, CDR2 SNEGSKA (reference sequence). The CDR3 sequence is 10 residues long.

The V call is TRBV2, the J call TRBJ2-3, with a tentative D call TRBD2 (6 bases). The CDR3 consists of 14 residues. Trimming pared 6 bases from V and 1 base from J, leaving 11 bases between. The germline gives CDR1 SNHLY, CDR2 FYNNEI. CDR3 in amino acids: CASRSGERTDTQYF. The CDR3, as DNA: TGTGCCAGCAGGTCGGGAGAACGCACAGATACGCAGTATTTT.

This clone was observed a few times. The chain joins TRBV30 to TRBJ2-1; 9 bases agree with TRBD2. The CDR3 contains 18 residues. J gave up 6 bases and V 0 bases, and 15 bases lay outside the gene matches. CDR1 and CDR2 from the germline V gene are GTSNPN and SVGIG (reference sequence). The CDR3 spells CAWSVDPSGNPVGNEQFF. In DNA form, the CDR3 reads TGTGCCTGGAGTGTAGACCCTAGCGGGAACCCGGTGGGCAATGAGCAGTTCTTC.

A remark on this clone: Additional DNA sequences in this sample encode the identical CDR3. The rearrangement joins TRBV5-1 to TRBJ2-2; no firm D call. The CDR3 runs to 14 residues. Germline-derived CDR1 and CDR2 are SGHRS and YFSETQ. V dropped 0 bases and J dropped 4 bases, with 7 bases sitting between them. CDR3 bases: TGCGCCAGCAGCTTGGGCTTGGGCACCGGGGAGCTGTTTTTT. Its protein product is CASSLGLGTGELFF.

The V gene is TRBV5-1, the J gene TRBJ1-4; maybe TRBD1 (6 bases). CDR3 size: 14 residues. Germline V gene lookup returns CDR1 SGHRS and CDR2 YFSETQ. V lost 4 bases and J lost 2, with 9 bases in between. The CDR3 loop is CASSPQGTNEKLFF. The CDR3 nucleotides read TGCGCCAGCAGCCCTCAGGGGACTAATGAAAAACTGTTTTTT.

This clone has a handful of counts. The rearrangement uses TRBV9 and TRBJ1-2; D perhaps matches TRBD1 (5 bases). This CDR3 is built from 15 residues. Germline V CDR1 and CDR2: SGDLS, YYNGEE. V lost 0 bases to trimming and J lost 1 base, with 10 bases between them. The DNA for the CDR3 is TGTGCCAGCAGCGTAGGCCCCCAGGGTAACTATGGCTACACCTTC. This sequence encodes CASSVGPQGNYGYTF.

V is TRBV18 and J is TRBJ2-7, with D perhaps assigned TRBD1 or TRBD2 (5 bases each). CDR1 is KGHSH and CDR2 is LQKENI in the germline V gene. Trimming took off 4 bases at V and 3 bases at J, with 7 bases between the two ends. The CDR3 runs 12 residues. The CDR3 DNA follows: TGTGCCAGCTCACGGGGGAACTACGAGCAGTACTTC. Encoded protein: CASSRGNYEQYF.

The CDR3 DNA is TGTGCCAGCAGTGTTAAACAGGGGACTAACTATGGCTACACCTTC. It is translated as CASSVKQGTNYGYTF. V usage is TRBV6-1 and J usage is TRBJ1-2; 7 bases match TRBD1. The CDR3 runs to 15 residues. V was pared by 4 bases and J by 0 bases, with 5 bases of the junction left unmatched. Germline V gene data show CDR1 as MNHNS and CDR2 as SASEGT.

This clone showed up just a few times. One junction end disagrees with the germline gene, perhaps due to a read error. The gene calls are TRBV7-9 and TRBJ2-7; no reliable D call. The CDR3 loop spans 8 amino acids. Germline-derived CDR1 and CDR2 are SEHNR and FQNEAQ (reference sequence). CDR3 sequence reads: CASSPGNF. CDR3 bases: TGTGCCAGCAGCCCGGGCAACTTC.

This clone was counted a few times. This chain connects TRBV18 to TRBJ1-5, with TRBD1 identical over 7 bases. The junction had 8 bases not matched to a gene; V was cut back by 4 bases and J by 8 bases. Germline lookup yields CDR1 KGHSH and CDR2 LQKENI. The CDR3 runs 14 residues. The CDR3 DNA reads as TGTGCCAGCTCACTAGGACAGGCGGGCGAGCCCCAGCATTTT. Its protein is CASSLGQAGEPQHF. Combining the CDR3 with reference TRBV18 and TRBJ1-5 gives the whole variable domain NAGVMQNPRHLVRRRGQEARLRCSPMKGHSHVYWYRQLPEEGLKFMVYLQKENIIDESGMPKERFSAEFPKEGPSILRIQQVVRGDSAAYFCASSLGQAGEPQHFGDGTRLSIL.

The gene calls are TRBV7-9 and TRBJ2-3; 7 bases fit TRBD2. V gave up 2 bases and J gave up 5 bases; unmatched junction bases: 4. The CDR3 is 14 amino acids. The V gene's germline CDR1 is SEHNR and CDR2 FQNEAQ (reference sequence). CDR3 region: CASSLTSVEDTQYF. The DNA of the CDR3 is TGTGCCAGCAGCTTAACTAGCGTTGAAGATACGCAGTATTTT.

This chain links TRBV7-9 with TRBJ2-5, with TRBD2 as a possible D gene (5 bases). Germline CDR1 is SEHNR and CDR2 is FQNEAQ (reference sequence). The CDR3 extends over 16 amino acids. Trimming removed 5 bases at V and 5 bases at J, with 21 bases between. The CDR3 loop is CASSLTRESRGETQYF. CDR3 in DNA: TGTGCCAGCAGCCTCACAAGAGAGAGCAGAGGGGAGACCCAGTACTTC.

The chain combines TRBV7-9 with TRBJ1-2, with D unclear. This CDR3 has 12 amino acids. Germline values: CDR1 SEHNR, CDR2 FQNEAQ (reference sequence). Trimming left V 6 bases short and J 8 bases short, with 13 bases between. DNA for the CDR3: TGTGCCAGCAGGAGGACGGGAGAGGGCTACACCTTC. Its translation is CASRRTGEGYTF.

The V gene is TRBV5-1, the J gene TRBJ2-1; perhaps D is TRBD1 or TRBD2 (5 bases each). CDR3 length: 13 amino acids. The V gene's germline CDR1 is SGHRS and CDR2 YFSETQ. V was pared by 0 bases and J by 9 bases, with 10 bases between. The CDR3 region is CASSLVGGSEQFF. CDR3 nucleotide sequence: TGCGCCAGCAGCTTGGTTGGGGGATCTGAGCAGTTCTTC. Complete variable domain (other parts from reference TRBV5-1 and TRBJ2-1): KAGVTQTPRYLIKTRGQQVTLSCSPISGHRSVSWYQQTPGQGLQFLFEYFSETQRNKGNFPGRFSGRQFSNSRSEMNVSTLELGDSALYLCASSLVGGSEQFFGPGTRLTVL.

The rearrangement uses TRBV6-5 and TRBJ2-5; the D gene is possibly TRBD2 (6 bases). The CDR3 loop spans 12 amino acids. The V gene lost 5 bases and the J gene lost 4 bases, with 8 bases spanning the gap. Germline loops: CDR1 MNHEY, CDR2 SVGAGI. The chain's CDR3 is CASSMEGETQYF. The CDR3 region has the DNA TGTGCCAGCAGTATGGAGGGAGAGACCCAGTACTTC.

This clone was seen only a few times. V and J are TRBV28 and TRBJ1-2, with no clear D. This CDR3 contains 11 residues. V was cut by 7 bases and J by 6 bases, with 9 bases left in between. CDR1 is MDHEN, CDR2 SYDVKM, per germline. CDR3 sequence: CASNVRDGYTF. The CDR3 DNA follows: TGTGCCAGCAACGTGAGGGATGGCTACACCTTC.

This clone has only a few counts. The chain recombines TRBV5-1 with TRBJ2-5, with TRBD1 identical over 7 bases. Germline V lookup: CDR1 SGHRS, CDR2 YFSETQ. V was pared by 2 bases and J by 2 bases, with 9 bases of the junction left unmatched. The CDR3 contains 16 residues. CDR3 nucleotide sequence: TGCGCCAGCAGCTTCCAAGGGGGCCCTATTCAAGAGACCCAGTACTTC. Translation gives CASSFQGGPIQETQYF.

The sample holds a few counts of this clone. This CDR3 is also generated by other DNA sequences in the sample. V gene TRBV5-1 combines with J gene TRBJ2-5; D is undetermined. Trimming shortened V by 0 bases and J by 0 bases, and 3 bases separated the two germline ends. Germline CDR1 and CDR2: SGHRS and YFSETQ. The CDR3 runs to 13 residues. CDR3 coding DNA: TGCGCCAGCAGCTTGGGGAACCAAGAGACCCAGTACTTC. Translating it yields CASSLGNQETQYF.

This clone was observed a handful of times. Written as DNA, the CDR3 is TGTGCCAGCAGTTTTGTGGGGGGATACAATCAGCCCCAGCATTTT. This encodes CASSFVGGYNQPQHF. The chain has TRBV6-6 and TRBJ1-5; D may be TRBD1 (5 bases). The V gene's germline CDR1 is MNHNY and CDR2 SVGAGI (reference sequence). Trimming took 4 bases from V and 3 from J, leaving 13 bases between them. The CDR3 has 15 residues.

The chain links TRBV12-5 to TRBJ2-3; D unclear. CDR1 and CDR2 (germline): LGHNT, FRNRAP. CDR3 size: 12 residues. The V end was cut by 6 bases, the J end by 0 bases, with 4 bases between. CDR3 DNA: TGTGCTAGTGGCATGAGCACAGATACGCAGTATTTT. Its protein is CASGMSTDTQYF.

The table lists this clone with a few counts. The CDR3 nucleotides read TGTGCCAGCAACACTTATTTCGACAGGACCGGGGAGCTGTTTTTT. This sequence encodes CASNTYFDRTGELFF. The chain has TRBV6-5 and TRBJ2-2; D might be TRBD1 (6 bases). Per the germline V gene, CDR1 is MNHEY and CDR2 is SVGAGI. The CDR3 spans 15 residues. The V end lost 7 bases, the J end lost 5 bases, and 17 bases lay between the germline ends.

In its sample, this clone was seen a few times. The chain links TRBV7-9 to TRBJ2-7; 7 positions agree with TRBD1. V lost 6 bases, J lost 0 bases, and 8 bases stayed unmatched. CDR3 length equals 15 residues. CDR1 is SEHNR and CDR2 is FQNEAQ in the germline V gene (reference sequence). The CDR3 coding sequence is TGTGCCAGCAGATGGGACAGCCTTACCTCCTACGAGCAGTACTTC. Translating it yields CASRWDSLTSYEQYF.

In this sample, this clone turned up a few times. In DNA form, the CDR3 reads TGTGCCAGTAGTGAAACAGGGTCCGGGGCCAACGTCCTGACTTTC. Translated, it gives CASSETGSGANVLTF. The gene calls are TRBV19 and TRBJ2-6; D may be TRBD1 (6 bases). Germline CDR1 reads LNHDA; CDR2 reads SQIVND (reference sequence). Trimming left V 5 bases short and J 4 bases short, with 12 bases between. CDR3 length: 15 residues.